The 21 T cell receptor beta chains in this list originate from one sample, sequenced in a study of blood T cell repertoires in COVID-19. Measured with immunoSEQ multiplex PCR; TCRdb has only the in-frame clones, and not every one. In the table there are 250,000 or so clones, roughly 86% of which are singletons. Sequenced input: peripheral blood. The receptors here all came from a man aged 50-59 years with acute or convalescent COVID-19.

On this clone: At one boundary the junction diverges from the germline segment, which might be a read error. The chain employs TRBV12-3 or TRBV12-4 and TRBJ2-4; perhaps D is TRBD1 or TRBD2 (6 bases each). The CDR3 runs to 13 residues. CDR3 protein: CASSLGGRNIQYF. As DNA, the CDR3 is TGTGCCAGCAGCTTAGGGGGGCGGAACATTCAGTACTTC.

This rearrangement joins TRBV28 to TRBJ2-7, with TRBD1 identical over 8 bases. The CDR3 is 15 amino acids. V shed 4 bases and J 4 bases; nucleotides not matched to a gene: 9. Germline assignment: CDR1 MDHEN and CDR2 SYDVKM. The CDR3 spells CASSYDRGLTYEQYF. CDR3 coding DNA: TGTGCCAGCAGTTACGACAGGGGTCTCACTTACGAGCAGTACTTC.

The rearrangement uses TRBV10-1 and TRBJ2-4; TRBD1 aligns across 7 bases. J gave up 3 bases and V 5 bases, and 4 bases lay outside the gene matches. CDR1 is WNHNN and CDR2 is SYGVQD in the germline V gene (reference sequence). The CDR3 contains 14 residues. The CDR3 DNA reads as TGCGCCAGCAGTACCGGGACAGTCAAAAACATTCAGTACTTC. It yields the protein CASSTGTVKNIQYF.

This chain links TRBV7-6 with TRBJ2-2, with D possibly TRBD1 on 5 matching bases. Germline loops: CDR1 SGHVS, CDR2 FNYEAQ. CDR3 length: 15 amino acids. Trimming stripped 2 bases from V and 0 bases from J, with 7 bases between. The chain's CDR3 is CASSLQGPNTGELFF. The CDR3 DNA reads TGTGCCAGCAGCTTACAGGGCCCGAACACCGGGGAGCTGTTTTTT.

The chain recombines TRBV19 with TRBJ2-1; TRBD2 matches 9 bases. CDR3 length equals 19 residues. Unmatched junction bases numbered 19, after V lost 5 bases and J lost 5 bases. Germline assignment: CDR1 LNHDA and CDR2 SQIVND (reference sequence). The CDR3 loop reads CASSPTRLAGRLIDNEQFF. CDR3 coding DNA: TGTGCCAGTAGTCCCACTCGGCTAGCGGGGAGACTAATCGACAATGAGCAGTTCTTC.

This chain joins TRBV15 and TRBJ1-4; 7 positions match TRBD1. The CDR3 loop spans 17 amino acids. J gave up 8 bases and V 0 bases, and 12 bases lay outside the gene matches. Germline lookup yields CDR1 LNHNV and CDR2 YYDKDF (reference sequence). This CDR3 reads CATSREGGDRADEKLFF. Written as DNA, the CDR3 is TGTGCCACCAGCAGAGAGGGAGGAGACAGGGCGGACGAAAAACTGTTTTTT.

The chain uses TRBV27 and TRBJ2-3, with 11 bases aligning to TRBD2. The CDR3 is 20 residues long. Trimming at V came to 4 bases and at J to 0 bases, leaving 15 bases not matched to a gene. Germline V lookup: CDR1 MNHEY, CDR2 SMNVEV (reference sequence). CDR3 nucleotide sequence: TGTGCCAGCAGTTCGGAACCGGGACTAGCGGCACAAATTAGCACAGATACGCAGTATTTT. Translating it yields CASSSEPGLAAQISTDTQYF.

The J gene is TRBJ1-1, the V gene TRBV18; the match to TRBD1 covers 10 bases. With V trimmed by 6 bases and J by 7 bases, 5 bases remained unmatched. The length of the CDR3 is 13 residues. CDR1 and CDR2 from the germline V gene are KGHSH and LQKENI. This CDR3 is CASSRQGASEAFF. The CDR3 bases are TGTGCCAGCTCTAGACAGGGGGCGAGTGAAGCTTTCTTT.

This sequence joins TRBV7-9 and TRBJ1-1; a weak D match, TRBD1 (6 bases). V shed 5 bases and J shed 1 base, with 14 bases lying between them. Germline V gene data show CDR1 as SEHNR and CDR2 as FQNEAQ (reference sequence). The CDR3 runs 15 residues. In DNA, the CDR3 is TGTGCCAGCAGCCTCCCTGGGACATCGAACACTGAAGCTTTCTTT. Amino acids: CASSLPGTSNTEAFF.

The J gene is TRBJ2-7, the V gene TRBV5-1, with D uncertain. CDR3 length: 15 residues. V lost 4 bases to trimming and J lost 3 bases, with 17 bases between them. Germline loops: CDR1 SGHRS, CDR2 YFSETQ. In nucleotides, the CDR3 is TGCGCCAGCAGCGCCCGACGGAGCGTCGGCTACGAGCAGTACTTC. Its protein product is CASSARRSVGYEQYF. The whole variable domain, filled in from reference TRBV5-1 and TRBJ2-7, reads KAGVTQTPRYLIKTRGQQVTLSCSPISGHRSVSWYQQTPGQGLQFLFEYFSETQRNKGNFPGRFSGRQFSNSRSEMNVSTLELGDSALYLCASSARRSVGYEQYFGPGTRLTVT.

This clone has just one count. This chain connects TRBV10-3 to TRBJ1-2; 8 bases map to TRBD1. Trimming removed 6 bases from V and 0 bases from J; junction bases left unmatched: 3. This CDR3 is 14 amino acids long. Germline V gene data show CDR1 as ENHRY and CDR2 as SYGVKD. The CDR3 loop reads CAIRRDRTNYGYTF. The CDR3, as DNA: TGTGCCATCAGGAGGGACAGGACTAACTATGGCTACACCTTC.

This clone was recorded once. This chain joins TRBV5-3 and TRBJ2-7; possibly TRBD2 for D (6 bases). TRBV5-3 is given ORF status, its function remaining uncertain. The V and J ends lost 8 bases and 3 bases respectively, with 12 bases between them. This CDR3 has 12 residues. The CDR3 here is CAREGCGYEQYF. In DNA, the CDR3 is TGTGCCAGGGAGGGTTGTGGCTACGAGCAGTACTTC.

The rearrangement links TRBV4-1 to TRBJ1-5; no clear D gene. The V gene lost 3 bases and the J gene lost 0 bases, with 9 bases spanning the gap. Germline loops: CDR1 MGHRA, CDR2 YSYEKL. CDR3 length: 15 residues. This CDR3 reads CASSQGGNSNQPQHF. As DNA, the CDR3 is TGCGCCAGCAGCCAGGGAGGGAATAGCAATCAGCCCCAGCATTTT.

This chain's CDR3 is CASSPGVRKAFF. The CDR3 DNA follows: TGTGCCAGCAGCCCCGGGGTGCGGAAAGCTTTCTTT. The V call is TRBV28, the J call TRBJ1-1; the D is unclear. The V and J ends lost 6 bases and 9 bases respectively, with 14 bases between them. CDR3 length equals 12 residues. Per the germline V gene, CDR1 is MDHEN and CDR2 is SYDVKM.

This CDR3 is CASSKAGGEQYF. Written as DNA, the CDR3 is TGTGCCAGCAGTAAAGCAGGGGGCGAGCAGTACTTC. V is TRBV12-3 or TRBV12-4 and J is TRBJ2-7; 7 bases agree with TRBD1. The CDR3 loop spans 12 amino acids. Losses at the gene ends were 5 bases for V and 6 bases for J; bases not matched to a gene: 4.

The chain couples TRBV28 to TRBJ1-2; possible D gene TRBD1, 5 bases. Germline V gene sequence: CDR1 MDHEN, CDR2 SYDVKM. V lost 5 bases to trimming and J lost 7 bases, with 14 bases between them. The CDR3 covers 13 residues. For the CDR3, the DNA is TGTGCCAGCAGTCCCGGGCCCCAGGGTGGCTACACCTTC. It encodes CASSPGPQGGYTF.

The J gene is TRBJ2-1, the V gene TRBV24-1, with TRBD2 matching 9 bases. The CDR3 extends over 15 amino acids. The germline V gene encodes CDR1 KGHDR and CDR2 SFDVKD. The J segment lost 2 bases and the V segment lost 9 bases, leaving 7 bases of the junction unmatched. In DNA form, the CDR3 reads TGTGCCACCGGATCGAGACTAGCGGCCTACAATGAGCAGTTCTTC. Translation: CATGSRLAAYNEQFF.

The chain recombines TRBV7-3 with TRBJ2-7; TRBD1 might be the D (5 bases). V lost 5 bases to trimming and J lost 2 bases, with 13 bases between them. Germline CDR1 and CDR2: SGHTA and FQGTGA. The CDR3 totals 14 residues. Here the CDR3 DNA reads TGTGCCAGCAGCGTCTCCAGGGATACCTACGAGCAGTACTTC. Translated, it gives CASSVSRDTYEQYF.

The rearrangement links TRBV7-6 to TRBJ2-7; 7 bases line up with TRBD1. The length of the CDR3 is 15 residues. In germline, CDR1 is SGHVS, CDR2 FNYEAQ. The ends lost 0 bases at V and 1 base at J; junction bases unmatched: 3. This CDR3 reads CASSLAQGQSYEQYF. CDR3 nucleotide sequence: TGTGCCAGCAGCTTAGCGCAGGGACAGTCCTACGAGCAGTACTTC.

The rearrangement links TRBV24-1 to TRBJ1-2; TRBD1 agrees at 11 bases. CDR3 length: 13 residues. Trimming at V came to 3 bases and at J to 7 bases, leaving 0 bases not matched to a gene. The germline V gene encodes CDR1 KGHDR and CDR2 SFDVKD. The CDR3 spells CATSDGQGAGYTF. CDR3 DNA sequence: TGTGCCACCAGTGATGGACAGGGGGCTGGCTACACCTTC.

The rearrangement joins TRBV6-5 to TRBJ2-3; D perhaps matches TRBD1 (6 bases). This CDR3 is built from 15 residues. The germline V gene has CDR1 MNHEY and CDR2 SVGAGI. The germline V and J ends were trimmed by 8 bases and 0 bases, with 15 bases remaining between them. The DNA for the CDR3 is TGTGCCAGCCGAGAGGGGGACCCTAGCACAGATACGCAGTATTTT. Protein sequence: CASREGDPSTDTQYF.